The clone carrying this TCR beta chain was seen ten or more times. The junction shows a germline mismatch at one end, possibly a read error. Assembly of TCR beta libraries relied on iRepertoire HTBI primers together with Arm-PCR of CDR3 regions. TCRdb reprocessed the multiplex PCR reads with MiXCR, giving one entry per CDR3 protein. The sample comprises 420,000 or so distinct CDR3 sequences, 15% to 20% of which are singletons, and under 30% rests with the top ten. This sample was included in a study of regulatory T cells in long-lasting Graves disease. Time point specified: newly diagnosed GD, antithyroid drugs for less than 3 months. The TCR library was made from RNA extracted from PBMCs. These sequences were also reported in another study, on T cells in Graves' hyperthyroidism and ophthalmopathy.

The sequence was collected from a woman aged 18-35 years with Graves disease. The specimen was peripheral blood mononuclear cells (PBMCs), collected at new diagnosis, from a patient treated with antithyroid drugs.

The CDR3 spells CASNLGQGRSDTQYF. CDR3 bases: TGTGCCAGCAACTTAGGACAGGGGCGATCAGATACGCAGTATTTT. The J gene is TRBJ2-3, the V gene TRBV7-3, with 9 bases that match TRBD1. The germline V gene encodes CDR1 SGHTA and CDR2 FQGTGA. There are 15 residues in the CDR3.